The 20 T cell receptor beta chains below were found in one sample sequenced in a study of cytomegalovirus exposure and HLA in healthy donors. Primers included in the PCR were 60 Vbeta and 13 Jbeta primers. Here immunoSEQ multiplex PCR was the method, and the copy in TCRdb shows in-frame clones only, minus some. The sample consists of fewer than 200,000 clones, 82% of them appearing once. The specimen was PBMCs. The receptor source for this set is a male donor in good health and CMV-seronegative.

The V and J genes are TRBV27 and TRBJ1-5; the D gene is possibly TRBD1 (5 bases). Germline CDR1 is MNHEY and CDR2 is SMNVEV (reference sequence). The CDR3 length is 14 residues. The V end was cut by 4 bases, the J end by 5 bases, with 12 bases between. The CDR3 sequence is CASSYDGGYQPQHF. CDR3 coding DNA: TGTGCCAGCAGTTACGACGGGGGTTATCAGCCCCAGCATTTT.

The chain joins TRBV10-1 to TRBJ2-1; no clear D. Trimming left V 4 bases short and J 1 base short, with 8 bases between. Germline V lookup: CDR1 WNHNN, CDR2 SYGVQD (reference sequence). The CDR3 totals 14 residues. This chain's CDR3 is CASSGPGSYNEQFF. CDR3 sequence (DNA): TGCGCCAGCAGTGGGCCTGGTTCCTACAATGAGCAGTTCTTC.

This clone was found a few times. This sequence joins TRBV18 and TRBJ2-1; tentatively, D is TRBD1 (6 bases). From germline, CDR1 is KGHSH and CDR2 LQKENI. The V and J ends lost 1 base and 1 base respectively, with 14 bases between them. The CDR3 runs to 17 residues. In DNA form, the CDR3 reads TGTGCCAGCTCACCACAGGATGGGGACAAATCCTACAATGAGCAGTTCTTC. Its translation is CASSPQDGDKSYNEQFF.

J is TRBJ2-7 and V is TRBV7-8; TRBD1 aligns across 10 bases. V lost 1 base to trimming and J lost 3 bases; unmatched junction nucleotides: 3. This CDR3 is 15 amino acids long. Germline loops: CDR1 SGHVS, CDR2 FQNEAQ. This CDR3 is CASSLGQGAGYEQYF. The DNA of the CDR3 is TGTGCCAGCAGCTTAGGACAGGGGGCTGGCTACGAGCAGTACTTC.

The V gene is TRBV7-2, the J gene TRBJ2-7; possibly TRBD2 for D (6 bases). Germline CDR1 is SGHTA and CDR2 is FQGNSA. This CDR3 spans 16 amino acids. The ends were cut back, 4 bases at V and 6 bases at J, with 22 bases in the middle. CDR3 coding DNA: TGTGCCAGCAGCTACTCTAATCCGACTAGGAGCTCCGAGCAGTACTTC. Protein: CASSYSNPTRSSEQYF.

The chain employs TRBV29-1 and TRBJ2-1; 11 positions agree with TRBD2. Trimming cost V 4 bases and J 9 bases; bases outside gene matches: 5. Per the germline V gene, CDR1 is SQVTM and CDR2 is ANQGSEA. The CDR3 is 13 amino acids. Here the CDR3 reads CSVGASGGFEQFF. The CDR3 bases are TGCAGCGTTGGGGCTAGCGGGGGGTTTGAGCAGTTCTTC.

In this sample, this clone turned up once. The chain employs TRBV18 and TRBJ2-7; perhaps TRBD1 as D (5 bases). The CDR3 extends over 14 amino acids. The V gene's germline CDR1 is KGHSH and CDR2 LQKENI. The V and J ends lost 4 bases and 1 base respectively, with 11 bases between them. CDR3 residues: CASSLQGVSYEQYF. CDR3 nucleotides: TGTGCCAGCTCACTTCAGGGTGTTTCCTACGAGCAGTACTTC.

This chain connects TRBV13 to TRBJ2-7; 7 positions match TRBD1. V shed 5 bases, J shed 2 bases, and the junction held 6 bases outside the gene matches. CDR3 size: 14 residues. CDR1 is PRHDT, CDR2 FYEKMQ, per germline (reference sequence). Here the CDR3 DNA reads TGTGCCAGCAGCCGTGACAGGGAGCCCTACGAGCAGTACTTC. Encoded protein: CASSRDREPYEQYF. The complete variable domain, with remaining parts taken from reference TRBV13 and TRBJ2-7, reads AAGVIQSPRHLIKEKRETATLKCYPIPRHDTVYWYQQGPGQDPQFLISFYEKMQSDKGSIPDRFSAQQFSDYHSELNMSSLELGDSALYFCASSRDREPYEQYFGPGTRLTVT.

The chain couples TRBV5-6 to TRBJ2-7, with D perhaps matching TRBD1 (6 bases). This CDR3 has 14 amino acids. The V gene's germline CDR1 is SGHDT and CDR2 YYEEEE. The V end was cut by 5 bases, the J end by 2 bases, with 14 bases between. The CDR3 reads CASRPGQRAYEQYF. CDR3 sequence (DNA): TGTGCCAGCAGACCGGGACAAAGGGCCTACGAGCAGTACTTC.

The chain uses TRBV19 and TRBJ1-6; 7 bases match TRBD1. Losses at the gene ends were 10 bases for V and 9 bases for J; bases not matched to a gene: 15. CDR1 and CDR2 (germline): LNHDA, SQIVND (reference sequence). There are 15 residues in the CDR3. CDR3 residues: CATTRTGKGGSPLHF. The CDR3 region has the DNA TGTGCCACCACCCGGACAGGAAAGGGGGGTTCACCCCTCCACTTT.

The chain combines TRBV19 with TRBJ2-1; 10 bases align to TRBD2. The CDR3 has 16 residues. Germline values: CDR1 LNHDA, CDR2 SQIVND (reference sequence). V dropped 1 base and J dropped 3; count of bases not matched to a gene: 3. The CDR3 DNA reads as TGTGCCAGTAGTATAGGGCGGACTAGCGGCTACAATGAGCAGTTCTTC. It encodes CASSIGRTSGYNEQFF.

The rearrangement uses TRBV7-9 and TRBJ2-1; tentative D call: TRBD2 (6 bases). The CDR3 totals 15 residues. V was pared by 2 bases and J by 6 bases, with 14 bases between. CDR1 is SEHNR, CDR2 FQNEAQ, per germline (reference sequence). The DNA of the CDR3 is TGTGCCAGCAGCTTACTGATGGACTATTCCAATGAGCAGTTCTTC. Amino acids: CASSLLMDYSNEQFF.

This rearrangement joins TRBV18 to TRBJ2-7; 11 bases are a match to TRBD2. Trimming removed 3 bases from V and 2 bases from J; junction bases left unmatched: 12. Per the germline V gene, CDR1 is KGHSH and CDR2 is LQKENI. The CDR3 runs to 18 residues. The CDR3 spells CASSPILLAGGIAYEQYF. For the CDR3, the DNA is TGTGCCAGCTCACCGATTCTTCTAGCGGGGGGAATTGCCTACGAGCAGTACTTC.

The chain couples TRBV7-2 to TRBJ2-7, with 8 bases matching TRBD2. V lost 5 bases to trimming and J lost 5 bases; unmatched junction nucleotides: 8. Germline-derived CDR1 and CDR2 are SGHTA and FQGNSA. The CDR3 spans 14 residues. The CDR3 spells CASSAGLAPNEQYF. The CDR3 bases are TGTGCCAGCAGCGCAGGACTAGCTCCTAACGAGCAGTACTTC.

This CDR3 reads CASSPLAGNNSPLHF. The CDR3 nucleotides are TGTGCCAGCAGCCCCTTAGCCGGGAATAATTCACCCCTCCACTTT. The chain carries TRBV27 and TRBJ1-6; D remains ambiguous. The germline CDR1 and CDR2 sequences are MNHEY and SMNVEV (reference sequence). The length of the CDR3 is 15 residues. Trimming pared 6 bases from V and 5 bases from J, leaving 14 bases between.

V and J are TRBV7-2 and TRBJ2-5; no clear D gene. The length of the CDR3 is 14 residues. Deletions cut 7 bases from V and 1 base from J, with 13 bases between. Per germline, CDR1 SGHTA and CDR2 FQGNSA. The CDR3 sequence: CASTFAGTQETQYF. The CDR3, as DNA: TGTGCCAGCACATTTGCAGGTACCCAAGAGACCCAGTACTTC.

Notes on this clone: This sample includes further DNA sequences coding for the same CDR3. The chain combines TRBV5-4 with TRBJ1-3; tentatively, D is TRBD1 (6 bases). Looked up from germline, CDR1 is SGHNT and CDR2 is YYREEE (reference sequence). Trimming pared 4 bases from V and 4 bases from J, leaving 9 bases between. The CDR3 runs to 13 residues. The CDR3 sequence: CASSLGQGNTIYF. As DNA, the CDR3 is TGTGCCAGCAGCCTCGGACAGGGAAACACCATATATTTT.

This clone appeared a few times. The chain joins TRBV9 to TRBJ2-1; 16 positions match TRBD2. Germline values: CDR1 SGDLS, CDR2 YYNGEE. J gave up 0 bases and V 1 base, and 19 bases lay outside the gene matches. The CDR3 spans 24 residues. In DNA form, the CDR3 reads TGTGCCAGCAGCGTACTTCCGGACAGCCCCGGGACTAGCGGGAGGGAAAGCTCCTACAATGAGCAGTTCTTC. Residues: CASSVLPDSPGTSGRESSYNEQFF.

The genes are TRBV7-9 and TRBJ1-1; a weak D match, TRBD1 (6 bases). The germline CDR1 and CDR2 sequences are SEHNR and FQNEAQ (reference sequence). The germline V and J ends were trimmed by 0 bases and 3 bases, with 14 bases remaining between them. The CDR3 is 16 amino acids. The CDR3 nucleotides read TGTGCCAGCAGCTTAGCGTTGAGGGGGAGGGACACTGAAGCTTTCTTT. This translates into CASSLALRGRDTEAFF.

The J gene is TRBJ1-3, the V gene TRBV15, with TRBD1 as a possible D gene (5 bases). The CDR3 consists of 14 residues. V lost 2 bases to trimming and J lost 2 bases, with 7 bases between them. Germline V gives CDR1 LNHNV, CDR2 YYDKDF (reference sequence). The CDR3 here is CATSRQGPGNTIYF. The CDR3 coding sequence is TGTGCCACCAGCAGACAGGGCCCTGGAAACACCATATATTTT. Full variable domain (rest looked up from reference TRBV15 and TRBJ1-3): DAMVIQNPRYQVTQFGKPVTLSCSQTLNHNVMYWYQQKSSQAPKLLFHYYDKDFNNEADTPDNFQSRRPNTSFCFLDIRSPGLGDTAMYLCATSRQGPGNTIYFGEGSWLTVV.